The sequence of this T cell receptor (beta chain) was determined in a study of blood T cell repertoires in COVID-19. About the study: The samples span acute and convalescent COVID-19 from the United States, Italy and Spain. Sample material is recorded as cDNA or gDNA derived from T cells, B-cell-depleted T cells, or PBMCs.

This clone appeared a few times. Authors' processing steps: Amplification of reference gene primers provided the estimated nucleated cell counts. Some clones are missing from TCRdb's copy, which holds only in-frame ones; the method was immunoSEQ multiplex PCR. Clonal size and the V and J genes are those of that table, whereas D and trimming came from the DNA. The sample has over 200,000 clones, about 86% seen once. This CDR3 is built from 13 residues. V lost 6 bases and J lost 7, with 13 bases in between. Germline loops: CDR1 LNHDA, CDR2 SQIVND (reference sequence). The source is a man aged 60 to 69 who had recovered from COVID-19. The sequencing sample was made of peripheral blood. The J gene is TRBJ1-5, the V gene TRBV19; D not certain. CDR3 sequence (DNA): TGTGCCAGTAGCCTCGGAGGAGCCCAGCCCCAGCATTTT. Protein product: CASSLGGAQPQHF.